The clone carrying this T cell receptor (beta chain) was counted between two and nine times. Its antigen is as yet unknown. Measured with immunoSEQ multiplex PCR; TCRdb has only the in-frame clones, and not every one. The sample shows millions of clones, around nine tenths of them seen only once. The sample is drawn from a study of shared clonotypes between healthy human individuals. Study background: Each donor's CD4 naive and CD4 memory cells filled three plates apiece, CD8 naive two, and CD8 memory one. The study, taken as a whole, reports: It was expected that sequencing depth would affect clonotype sharing among donors. Shared clonotypes: about 4.6% naive CD4, 3% to 3.5% naive CD8, less than 2.5% memory CD4, 0.4% memory CD8.

None of the donors, who were healthy HIV-negative adults, had recently had acute infections or vaccinations. CDR1 is GTSNPN, CDR2 SVGIG, per germline (reference sequence). V was clipped by 0 bases and J by 4 bases, with 18 bases between them. The CDR3 is 16 amino acids. The sample consisted of naive CD4+ T cells sorted from blood. Subset noted: CD45RA+ positively selected. V and J are TRBV30 and TRBJ1-1; D is ambiguous. The source of this sequence is a young man in good health. CDR3 residues: CAWSVAITNRGTEAFF. The CDR3 bases are TGTGCCTGGAGTGTGGCGATTACCAATCGAGGCACTGAAGCTTTCTTT.